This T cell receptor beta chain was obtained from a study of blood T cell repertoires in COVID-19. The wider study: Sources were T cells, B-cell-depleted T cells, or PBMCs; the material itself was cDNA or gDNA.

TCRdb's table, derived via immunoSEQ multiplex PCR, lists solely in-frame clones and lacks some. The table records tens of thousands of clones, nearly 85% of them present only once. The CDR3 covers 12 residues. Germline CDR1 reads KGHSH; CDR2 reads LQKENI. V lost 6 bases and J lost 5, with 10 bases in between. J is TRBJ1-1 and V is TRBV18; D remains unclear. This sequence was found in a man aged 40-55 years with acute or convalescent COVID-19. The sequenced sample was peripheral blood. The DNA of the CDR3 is TGTGCCAGCTCTCTAGGATCTACTGAAGCTTTCTTT. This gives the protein CASSLGSTEAFF.